The 6 T cell receptor beta chains reported below all come from one sample, sequenced in a study of cytomegalovirus exposure and HLA in healthy donors. A multiplex PCR was run with 60 Vbeta primers and 13 Jbeta primers. This table comes from immunoSEQ multiplex PCR, and its TCRdb copy is limited to in-frame clones, with some not included. The sample records around 94,000 clones, about three quarters being singletons. Sequencing was carried out using PBMCs. Every receptor here comes from a woman in her thirties or forties in good health and CMV-seropositive.

This clone was seen only a few times. This chain links TRBV5-6 with TRBJ2-7; a possible D gene is TRBD2 (6 bases). Trimming took 5 bases from V and 7 from J, leaving 13 bases between them. The germline V gene has CDR1 SGHDT and CDR2 YYEEEE. This CDR3 has 12 residues. CDR3 loop: CASRGGLGEQYF. CDR3 coding DNA: TGTGCCAGCAGGGGGGGTCTGGGGGAGCAGTACTTC.

The rearrangement uses TRBV7-9 and TRBJ2-3; D not resolved. The CDR3 spans 12 residues. V was clipped by 7 bases and J by 0 bases, with 5 bases between them. The germline CDR1 and CDR2 sequences are SEHNR and FQNEAQ (reference sequence). The CDR3: CASNPSTDTQYF. In DNA, the CDR3 is TGTGCCAGCAATCCAAGCACAGATACGCAGTATTTT.

The chain employs TRBV6-4 and TRBJ2-7; TRBD2 agrees at 12 bases. The length of the CDR3 is 14 residues. The junction had 6 bases not matched to a gene; V was cut back by 6 bases and J by 6 bases. CDR1 and CDR2 (germline): MRHNA, SNTAGT. CDR3 coding DNA: TGTGCCAGCAGCAGACTAGCGGGGGAACTCGAGCAGTACTTC. Translation gives CASSRLAGELEQYF.

The chain has TRBV9 and TRBJ2-1; 9 bases line up with TRBD1. This CDR3 is built from 16 residues. V was clipped by 4 bases and J by 0 bases; unmatched bases: 5. Germline assignment: CDR1 SGDLS and CDR2 YYNGEE. CDR3 sequence (DNA): TGTGCCAGCAGCCCCCTGGGACAGGGCTCCTACAATGAGCAGTTCTTC. The encoded protein is CASSPLGQGSYNEQFF.

CDR3 amino acids: CASSARQGRMNTEAFF. CDR3 nucleotides: TGTGCCAGCAGCGCCCGACAGGGGAGAATGAACACTGAAGCTTTCTTT. The chain employs TRBV11-3 and TRBJ1-1; 8 positions match TRBD1. Germline V gives CDR1 SGHNT, CDR2 YENEEA. After removal of 5 bases from V and 0 bases from J, the junction contained 8 bases not matched to a gene. The CDR3 consists of 16 residues.

This sequence joins TRBV25-1 and TRBJ2-3, with D perhaps matching TRBD2 (5 bases). Per the germline V gene, CDR1 is MGHDK and CDR2 is SYGVNS. Trimming took off 1 base at V and 1 base at J, with 9 bases between the two ends. The CDR3 sequence is 15 residues long. The CDR3 is CASSESSGGTDTQYF. DNA for the CDR3: TGTGCCAGCAGTGAATCTTCCGGGGGCACAGATACGCAGTATTTT.